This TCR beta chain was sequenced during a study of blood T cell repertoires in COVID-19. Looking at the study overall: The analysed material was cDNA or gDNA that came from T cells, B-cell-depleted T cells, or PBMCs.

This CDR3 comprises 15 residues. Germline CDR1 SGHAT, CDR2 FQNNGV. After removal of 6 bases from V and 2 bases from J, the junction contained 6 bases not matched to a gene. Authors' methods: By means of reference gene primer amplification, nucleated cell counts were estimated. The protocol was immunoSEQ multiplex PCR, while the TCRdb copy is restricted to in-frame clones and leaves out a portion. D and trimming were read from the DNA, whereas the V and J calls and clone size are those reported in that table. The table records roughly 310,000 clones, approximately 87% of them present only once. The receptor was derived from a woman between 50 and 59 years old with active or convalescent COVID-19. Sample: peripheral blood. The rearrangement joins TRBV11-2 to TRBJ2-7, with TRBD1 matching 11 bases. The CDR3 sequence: CASRPGTGGAYEQYF. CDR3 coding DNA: TGTGCCAGCAGGCCCGGGACAGGGGGAGCCTACGAGCAGTACTTC. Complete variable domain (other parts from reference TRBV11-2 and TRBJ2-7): EAGVAQSPRYKIIEKRQSVAFWCNPISGHATLYWYQQILGQGPKLLIQFQNNGVVDDSQLPKDRFSAERLKGVDSTLKIQPAKLEDSAVYLCASRPGTGGAYEQYFGPGTRLTVT.